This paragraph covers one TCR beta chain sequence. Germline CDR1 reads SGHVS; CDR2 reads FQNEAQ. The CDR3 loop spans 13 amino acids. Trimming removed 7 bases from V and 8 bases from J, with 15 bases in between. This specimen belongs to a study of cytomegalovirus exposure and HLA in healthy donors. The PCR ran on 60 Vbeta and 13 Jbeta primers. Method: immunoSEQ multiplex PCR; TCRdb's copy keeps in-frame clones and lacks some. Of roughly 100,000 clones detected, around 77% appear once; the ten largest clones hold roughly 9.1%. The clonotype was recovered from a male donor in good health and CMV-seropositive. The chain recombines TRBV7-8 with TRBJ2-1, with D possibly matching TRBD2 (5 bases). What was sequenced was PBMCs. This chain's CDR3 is CASTRRGLYEQFF. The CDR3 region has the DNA TGTGCCAGCACCCGACGAGGGCTCTATGAGCAGTTCTTC.